This T cell receptor beta chain emerged from a study of CD8 T cells in ankylosing spondylitis. General study points: Disease-associated clonotypes exhibited CD8+ identity and were relatively infrequent in peripheral blood. The authors reported significant enrichment of disease-linked clones in matched ankylosing spondylitis synovial fluid.

On this clonotype: The target antigen is unknown.

From germline, CDR1 is MNHEY and CDR2 SVGEGT. The CDR3 has 15 amino acids. Deletions cut 5 bases from V and 0 bases from J, with 12 bases between. A quantitative 5'-RACE method, one with molecular barcodes, was used to make TCR beta libraries. TCRdb re-analysed the 5' RACE reads in MiXCR, keeping a single row per CDR3 protein. The data contain some 130,000 distinct CDR3 sequences, about 6.7% of them singletons. The origin of this receptor is a female donor with ankylosing spondylitis or in good health (not recorded which). The gene calls are TRBV6-2 or TRBV6-3 and TRBJ2-3; TRBD1 or TRBD2 may be the D gene (6 bases each). Sequenced material: blood, either unsorted or a sorted T cell fraction (not recorded which). The CDR3 sequence: CASSTRGPSTDTQYF. CDR3 sequence (DNA): TGTGCCAGCAGTACACGGGGGCCCAGCACAGATACGCAGTATTTT.